The 10 T cell receptor beta chains below were found in one sample sequenced in a study of OX40 agonist ivuxolimab in advanced cancers. This table comes from immunoSEQ multiplex PCR, and its TCRdb copy is limited to in-frame clones, with some not included. The sample holds tens of thousands of clones, 85% to 95% seen once. The specimen comprised CD4+ or CD8+ T cells sorted from blood, sampled in a trial of the OX40 agonist ivuxolimab. The receptors derive from an adult with an advanced solid tumor such as melanoma, head and neck, liver or kidney cancer.

The V gene is TRBV5-1, the J gene TRBJ2-1; D call uncertain. The V end lost 6 bases, the J end lost 8 bases, and 9 bases lay between the germline ends. The germline V gene encodes CDR1 SGHRS and CDR2 YFSETQ. This CDR3 region has 11 residues. CDR3 bases: TGCGCCAGCACCTCAGGACATGAGCAGTTCTTC. It translates to CASTSGHEQFF.

The chain joins TRBV13 to TRBJ1-1; D might be TRBD1 (6 bases). V was cut by 2 bases and J by 3 bases, with 7 bases left in between. Per germline, CDR1 PRHDT and CDR2 FYEKMQ (reference sequence). CDR3 length equals 13 residues. This chain's CDR3 is CASSLPGDTEAFF. The CDR3 DNA follows: TGTGCCAGCAGCTTACCAGGGGACACTGAAGCTTTCTTT.

This chain links TRBV7-9 with TRBJ1-5; 9 nucleotides match TRBD1. There are 14 residues in the CDR3. Germline values: CDR1 SEHNR, CDR2 FQNEAQ (reference sequence). J was trimmed by 10 bases and V by 5 bases; bases with no gene match: 9. CDR3 nucleotide sequence: TGTGCCAGCAGCCCTGGGACAGGGAATGAACCCCAGCATTTT. It translates to CASSPGTGNEPQHF.

The rearrangement uses TRBV5-6 and TRBJ1-3; perhaps TRBD1 as D (5 bases). This CDR3 is built from 15 residues. CDR1 and CDR2 (germline): SGHDT, YYEEEE. V was shortened by 0 bases and J by 4 bases, with 11 bases between the two germline ends. CDR3 nucleotides: TGTGCCAGCAGCTTGGCCTCGTCAGGGGGAAACACCATATATTTT. It codes for CASSLASSGGNTIYF.

This chain joins TRBV11-3 and TRBJ2-3, with 7 bases that match TRBD2. CDR1 is SGHNT, CDR2 YENEEA, per germline. V was pared by 5 bases and J by 1 base, with 6 bases of the junction left unmatched. The CDR3 covers 15 residues. As DNA, the CDR3 is TGTGCCAGCAGCCCCCGGGCGGGGGGCACAGATACGCAGTATTTT. It is translated as CASSPRAGGTDTQYF.

The CDR3 DNA sequence: TGTGCCAGCAGCCAAGGGGGTAGGAACACTGAAGCTTTCTTT. Encoded protein: CASSQGGRNTEAFF. This chain links TRBV14 with TRBJ1-1; D is ambiguous. There are 14 residues in the CDR3. Trimming shortened V by 1 base and J by 1 base, and 7 bases separated the two germline ends. CDR1 is SGHDN and CDR2 is FVKESK in the germline V gene. The full variable domain, rest sourced from reference TRBV14 and TRBJ1-1, is EAGVTQFPSHSVIEKGQTVTLRCDPISGHDNLYWYRRVMGKEIKFLLHFVKESKQDESGMPNNRFLAERTGGTYSTLKVQPAELEDSGVYFCASSQGGRNTEAFFGQGTRLTVV.

The J gene is TRBJ1-2, the V gene TRBV27, with 10 nucleotides matching TRBD1. There are 15 residues in the CDR3. Germline values: CDR1 MNHEY, CDR2 SMNVEV (reference sequence). Trimming removed 5 bases from V and 4 bases from J; junction bases left unmatched: 7. CDR3 protein: CASSPTTGGAYGYTF. Written as DNA, the CDR3 is TGTGCCAGCAGTCCCACGACAGGGGGCGCCTATGGCTACACCTTC.

The CDR3 region is CASTDDGTEAFF. In DNA, the CDR3 is TGTGCCAGCACCGACGACGGCACTGAAGCTTTCTTT. The V and J genes are TRBV11-2 and TRBJ1-1, with unresolved D. Germline V lookup: CDR1 SGHAT, CDR2 FQNNGV. CDR3 length equals 12 residues. Trimming shortened V by 7 bases and J by 4 bases, and 10 bases separated the two germline ends.

The rearrangement joins TRBV19 to TRBJ2-4; D may be TRBD1 (6 bases). From germline, CDR1 is LNHDA and CDR2 SQIVND (reference sequence). CDR3 size: 16 residues. Trimming took off 4 bases at V and 3 bases at J, with 16 bases between the two ends. The CDR3: CASSTSQGVDKNIQYF. The CDR3 DNA reads as TGTGCCAGTAGTACTTCACAGGGTGTCGACAAAAACATTCAGTACTTC.

The gene calls are TRBV7-9 and TRBJ2-5, with D tentatively TRBD2 (6 bases). Per germline, CDR1 SEHNR and CDR2 FQNEAQ (reference sequence). The CDR3 covers 16 residues. V was pared by 1 base and J by 5 bases, with 17 bases between. As DNA, the CDR3 is TGTGCCAGCAGCTTAGAGGACGGAGGCGGGACCGAGACCCAGTACTTC. Protein product: CASSLEDGGGTETQYF.